This T cell receptor (beta chain) originates from a study of cytomegalovirus exposure and HLA in healthy donors. Remarks on this clone: Its antigen remains unidentified.

Whole-study findings and limits: Cytomegalovirus-associated TCR beta chains were listed, numbering over 150. As was reported, the classifier diagnosed cytomegalovirus status with high specificity and sensitivity.

The length of the CDR3 is 15 residues. After removal of 4 bases from V and 4 bases from J, the junction contained 7 bases not matched to a gene. Germline V CDR1 and CDR2: GTSNPN, SVGIG (reference sequence). The donors were part of the approximately 120-subject validation cohort, which stood apart from the roughly 670-subject first cohort. Produced via immunoSEQ multiplex PCR; TCRdb's table is partial and in-frame only. In the table there are around 71,000 clones, approximately 94% of which are singletons. The sample consisted of PBMCs. The genes are TRBV30 and TRBJ2-5; 12 nucleotides agree with TRBD1. This TCR came from a man aged 18 to 30 in good health and CMV-seropositive. CDR3 protein: CAWKKGQGAGETQYF. CDR3 DNA: TGTGCCTGGAAGAAGGGACAGGGGGCGGGAGAGACCCAGTACTTC.